One and the same sample provided the 11 T cell receptor beta chains below, sequenced in a study of identical twins. TCRdb recomputed calls from the 5' RACE reads with MiXCR, one row per CDR3 protein. This sample has roughly 720,000 distinct CDR3 sequences; around a sixth occur once, and the top ten carry under 15%. The data also belong to a second study, concerning T cells expressing NK-cell markers.

Sequenced material: PBMCs. The receptors originated from a woman under 30 in good health.

This clonotype was seen a few times. The chain is built from TRBV20-1 and TRBJ2-7; TRBD2 is a possible D gene (6 bases). The germline gives CDR1 DFQATT, CDR2 SNEGSKA (reference sequence). With 1 base removed from V and 3 bases from J, the gap between germline ends came to 10 bases. The CDR3 covers 13 residues. This CDR3 reads CSARAGAFYEQYF. Here the CDR3 DNA reads TGCAGTGCTAGAGCGGGAGCGTTCTACGAGCAGTACTTC.

This chain joins TRBV3-1 and TRBJ1-2, with D perhaps TRBD1 (6 bases). This CDR3 comprises 13 residues. Trimming removed 0 bases at V and 8 bases at J, with 10 bases between. Germline V gives CDR1 LGHDT, CDR2 YNNKEL (reference sequence). The CDR3 sequence: CASSQETGTGYTF. CDR3 coding DNA: TGTGCCAGCAGCCAAGAAACAGGGACCGGCTACACCTTC. The variable domain in full, with the rest retrieved from reference TRBV3-1 and TRBJ1-2, is DTAVSQTPKYLVTQMGNDKSIKCEQNLGHDTMYWYKQDSKKFLKIMFSYNNKELIINETVPNRFSPKSPDKAHLNLHINSLELGDSAVYFCASSQETGTGYTFGSGTRLTVV.

This clonotype was found many times. The rearrangement uses TRBV5-1 and TRBJ1-1; D is unclear. This CDR3 contains 12 residues. V was cut by 4 bases and J by 8 bases, with 12 bases left in between. Germline V gives CDR1 SGHRS, CDR2 YFSETQ. The CDR3 coding sequence is TGCGCCAGCAGCCGACCGACCGGAGAAGCTTTCTTT. Translated, it gives CASSRPTGEAFF.

This clonotype has a handful of counts. The rearrangement links TRBV6-6 to TRBJ1-5, with D tentatively TRBD1 (6 bases). The germline V gene encodes CDR1 MNHNY and CDR2 SVGAGI (reference sequence). The CDR3 totals 12 residues. V lost 7 bases, J lost 5 bases, and 9 bases lay in between. CDR3 region: CASNHRDQPQHF. The CDR3, as DNA: TGTGCCAGCAACCACAGGGATCAGCCCCAGCATTTT.

This clonotype has at least ten counts. Its ends do not fully match the called genes, so a read error is possible. This rearrangement joins TRBV5-1 to TRBJ2-1; 10 positions agree with TRBD2. The CDR3 totals 15 residues. Germline CDR1 reads SGHRS; CDR2 reads YFSETQ. This CDR3 reads CASSVGLAAYNEQFF. The CDR3, as DNA: TGTGCCAGCAGCGTAGGACTAGCGGCATACAATGAGCAGTTCTTC.

V and J are TRBV27 and TRBJ1-2, with D unclear. The V gene's germline CDR1 is MNHEY and CDR2 SMNVEV (reference sequence). Trimming took off 4 bases at V and 6 bases at J, with 9 bases between the two ends. CDR3 size: 12 residues. CDR3 coding DNA: TGTGCCAGCAGTTCACGTCAGGATGGCTACACCTTC. It encodes CASSSRQDGYTF.

The V gene is TRBV12-3 or TRBV12-4, the J gene TRBJ1-2; 7 bases map to TRBD1. The CDR3 runs to 14 residues. The V segment lost 7 bases and the J segment 6 bases; nucleotides outside the gene matches: 11. CDR3 loop: CASNWDSQQNGYTF. CDR3 nucleotides: TGTGCCAGCAACTGGGACAGTCAACAAAATGGCTACACCTTC.

V usage is TRBV11-3 and J usage is TRBJ1-1; 9 nucleotides agree with TRBD1. Per the germline V gene, CDR1 is SGHNT and CDR2 is YENEEA. This CDR3 region has 15 residues. Trimming removed 5 bases from V and 10 bases from J; junction bases left unmatched: 14. The CDR3 sequence: CASSPGTGSAQGAFF. CDR3 nucleotide sequence: TGTGCCAGCAGCCCAGGGACAGGGTCGGCGCAAGGAGCTTTCTTT.

V and J are TRBV12-3 or TRBV12-4 and TRBJ1-4; D gene uncertain. This CDR3 spans 14 amino acids. With 5 bases removed from V and 0 bases from J, the gap between germline ends came to 7 bases. The CDR3 DNA follows: TGTGCCAGCAGTATCAGTGCAACTAATGAAAAACTGTTTTTT. As protein: CASSISATNEKLFF.

This clonotype was recorded many times. The rearrangement links TRBV20-1 to TRBJ2-1, with 9 bases aligning to TRBD2. V was pared by 5 bases and J by 5 bases, with 7 bases of the junction left unmatched. The CDR3 totals 14 residues. Germline lookup yields CDR1 DFQATT and CDR2 SNEGSKA (reference sequence). The CDR3 sequence: CSAALAGGNNEQFF. CDR3 nucleotides: TGCAGTGCTGCCCTTGCGGGGGGGAACAATGAGCAGTTCTTC.

Many counts were recorded for this clonotype. J is TRBJ2-1 and V is TRBV20-1, with 7 bases aligning to TRBD2. Germline V gene sequence: CDR1 DFQATT, CDR2 SNEGSKA (reference sequence). J gave up 4 bases and V 5 bases, and 17 bases lay outside the gene matches. The CDR3 covers 17 residues. CDR3 sequence reads: CSAQMLAALRGYNEQFF. The CDR3 coding sequence is TGCAGTGCTCAGATGCTAGCGGCTCTTCGTGGGTACAATGAGCAGTTCTTC.